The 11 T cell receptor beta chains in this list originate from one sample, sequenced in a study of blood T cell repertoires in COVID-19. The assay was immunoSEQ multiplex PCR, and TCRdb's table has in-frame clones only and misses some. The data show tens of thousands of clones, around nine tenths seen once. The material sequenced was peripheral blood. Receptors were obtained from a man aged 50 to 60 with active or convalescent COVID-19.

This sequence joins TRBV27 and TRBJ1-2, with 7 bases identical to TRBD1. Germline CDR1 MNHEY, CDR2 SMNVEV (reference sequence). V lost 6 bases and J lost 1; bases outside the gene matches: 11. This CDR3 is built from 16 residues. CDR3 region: CASRHRGLSRNYGYTF. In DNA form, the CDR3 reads TGTGCCAGCAGACACAGGGGATTATCGCGTAACTATGGCTACACCTTC.

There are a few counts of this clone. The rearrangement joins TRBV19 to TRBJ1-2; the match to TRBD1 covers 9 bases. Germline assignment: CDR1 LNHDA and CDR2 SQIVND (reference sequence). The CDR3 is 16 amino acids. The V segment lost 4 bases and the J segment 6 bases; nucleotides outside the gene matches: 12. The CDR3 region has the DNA TGTGCCAGTAGTAAGTATACGGGACAGGGTAGGCATGGCTACACCTTC. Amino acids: CASSKYTGQGRHGYTF.

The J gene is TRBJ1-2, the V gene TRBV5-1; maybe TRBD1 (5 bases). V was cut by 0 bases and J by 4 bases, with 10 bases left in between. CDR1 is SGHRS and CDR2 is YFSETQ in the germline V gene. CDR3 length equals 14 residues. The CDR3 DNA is TGCGCCAGCAGCTTGGATCTGGGGGGCTATGGCTACACCTTC. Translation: CASSLDLGGYGYTF.

Here the CDR3 DNA reads TGTGCCAGCAGTGGCCAGACATTCGCAACTAATGAAAAACTGTTTTTT. Protein sequence: CASSGQTFATNEKLFF. The chain links TRBV6-1 to TRBJ1-4; D remains unclear. The CDR3 spans 16 residues. CDR1 and CDR2 (germline): MNHNS, SASEGT. V was cut by 4 bases and J by 0 bases, with 12 bases left in between.

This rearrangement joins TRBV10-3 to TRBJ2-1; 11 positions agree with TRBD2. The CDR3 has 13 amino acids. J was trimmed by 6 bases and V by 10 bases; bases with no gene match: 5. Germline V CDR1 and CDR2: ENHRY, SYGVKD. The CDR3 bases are TGTGCCAATAGCGGGGGGGCCGGCAATGAGCAGTTCTTC. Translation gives CANSGGAGNEQFF.

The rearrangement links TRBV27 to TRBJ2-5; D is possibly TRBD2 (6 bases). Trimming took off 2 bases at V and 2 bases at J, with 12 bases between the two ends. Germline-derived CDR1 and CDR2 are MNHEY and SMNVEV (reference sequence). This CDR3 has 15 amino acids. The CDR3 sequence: CASSLTRDWQETQYF. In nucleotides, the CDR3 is TGTGCCAGCAGTTTAACACGGGACTGGCAAGAGACCCAGTACTTC.

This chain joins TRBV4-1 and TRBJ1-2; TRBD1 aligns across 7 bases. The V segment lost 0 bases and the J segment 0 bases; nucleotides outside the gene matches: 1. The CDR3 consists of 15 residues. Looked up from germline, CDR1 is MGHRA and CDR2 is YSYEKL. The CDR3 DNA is TGCGCCAGCAGCCAAGAAGGGACAGCTAACTATGGCTACACCTTC. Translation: CASSQEGTANYGYTF.

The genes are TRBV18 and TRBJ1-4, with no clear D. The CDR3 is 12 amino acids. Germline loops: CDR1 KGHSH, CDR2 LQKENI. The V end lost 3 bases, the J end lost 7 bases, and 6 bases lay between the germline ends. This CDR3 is CASSPTSEKLFF. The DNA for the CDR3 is TGTGCCAGCTCACCCACCAGTGAAAAACTGTTTTTT.

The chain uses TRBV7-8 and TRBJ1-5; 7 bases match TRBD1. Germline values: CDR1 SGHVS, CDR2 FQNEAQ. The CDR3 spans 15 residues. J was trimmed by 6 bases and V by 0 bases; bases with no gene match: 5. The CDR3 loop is CASSLAAGGGQPQHF. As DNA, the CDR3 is TGTGCCAGCAGCTTAGCGGCAGGGGGAGGTCAGCCCCAGCATTTT. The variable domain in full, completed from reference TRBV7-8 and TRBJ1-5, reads GAGVSQSPRYKVAKRGQDVALRCDPISGHVSLFWYQQALGQGPEFLTYFQNEAQLDKSGLPSDRFFAERPEGSVSTLKIQRTQQEDSAVYLCASSLAAGGGQPQHFGDGTRLSIL.

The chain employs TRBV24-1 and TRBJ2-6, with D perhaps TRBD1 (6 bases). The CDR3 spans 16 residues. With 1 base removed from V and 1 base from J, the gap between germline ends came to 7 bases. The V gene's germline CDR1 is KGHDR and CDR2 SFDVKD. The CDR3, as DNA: TGTGCCACCAGTGATTTTAGGGGGTCTGGGGCCAACGTCCTGACTTTC. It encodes CATSDFRGSGANVLTF.

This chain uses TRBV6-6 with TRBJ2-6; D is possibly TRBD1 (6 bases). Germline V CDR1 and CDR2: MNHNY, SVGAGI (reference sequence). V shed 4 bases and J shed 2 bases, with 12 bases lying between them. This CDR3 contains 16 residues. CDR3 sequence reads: CASSFTQGAGANVLTF. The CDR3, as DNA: TGTGCCAGCAGTTTCACACAGGGAGCTGGGGCCAACGTCCTGACTTTC.